A selection of T cell receptor beta chains follows, all from one sample in a study of T cell responses to AZD1222 COVID-19 vaccine. Sequenced by immunoSEQ multiplex PCR; TCRdb stores in-frame clones only, minus some. The sample lists over 100,000 clones, 90% seen once, with less than 8.5% in the top ten. This specimen consisted of peripheral blood, obtained on day 0 of AZD1222 vaccination. Receptors originate from an adult in good health. Both conserved end residues are part of each CDR3. D genes are given only for firm matches. Some rows mark clone size as missing; the rest say once, few, many or name a class of expanded clone.

TRBV15,NA,TRBJ1-5,NA,CATSAPGVGNQPQHF,TGTGCCACCAGCGCGCCAGGGGTGGGCAATCAGCCCCAGCATTTT
TRBV6-2/TRBV6-3,NA,TRBJ1-5,NA,CASSTTSNQPQHF,TGTGCCAGCAGCACCACGAGCAATCAGCCCCAGCATTTT
TRBV4-1,TRBD1,TRBJ1-6,once,CASSQDLGQGVHSPLHF,TGCGCCAGCAGCCAAGATCTCGGACAGGGGGTTCATTCACCCCTCCACTTT
TRBV11-2,NA,TRBJ1-2,NA,CASSLEGFYGYTF,TGTGCCAGCAGCTTAGAGGGATTCTATGGCTACACCTTC
TRBV7-9,NA,TRBJ2-7,NA,CASSPKFGFSGSYEQYF,TGTGCCAGCAGCCCCAAATTCGGCTTCTCGGGGTCCTACGAGCAGTACTTC
TRBV3-1/TRBV3-2,NA,TRBJ2-2,NA,CASSSTGSGELFF,TGTGCCAGCAGCTCAACAGGGTCCGGGGAGCTGTTTTTT
TRBV19,NA,TRBJ1-5,NA,CASSGDWSSNQPQHF,TGTGCCAGTAGTGGGGATTGGAGTAGCAATCAGCCCCAGCATTTT
TRBV27,NA,TRBJ1-2,NA,CASSSDWVRGYTF,TGTGCCAGCAGTTCCGACTGGGTTCGGGGCTACACCTTC
TRBV30,TRBD1,TRBJ2-7,NA,CAWSRDRASYEQYF,TGTGCCTGGAGTCGGGACAGAGCTTCCTACGAGCAGTACTTC
TRBV6-2/TRBV6-3,TRBD2,TRBJ2-6,NA,CASSYSNIAGGPGLTF,TGTGCCAGCAGTTACTCGAATATAGCGGGGGGCCCGGGCCTGACTTTC
TRBV3-1/TRBV3-2,NA,TRBJ1-2,once,CASSQRVGGYTF,TGTGCCAGCAGCCAAAGGGTGGGTGGCTACACCTTC
TRBV7-8,NA,TRBJ1-2,NA,CASSQNRVTMGGYTF,TGTGCCAGCAGCCAAAACAGGGTTACTATGGGAGGCTACACCTTC
TRBV3-1/TRBV3-2,TRBD1,TRBJ2-5,NA,CASSQDVQGATETQYF,TGTGCCAGCAGCCAAGATGTCCAGGGGGCTACAGAGACCCAGTACTTC
TRBV6-2/TRBV6-3,TRBD1,TRBJ1-1,NA,CASSYDRTGSLGNTEAFF,TGTGCCAGCAGTTACGATCGGACAGGGAGCCTCGGGAACACTGAAGCTTTCTTT
TRBV30,NA,TRBJ1-1,NA,CAWSVWGGDFIAEAFF,TGTGCCTGGAGTGTTTGGGGGGGCGACTTTATTGCTGAAGCTTTCTTT
TRBV5-1,TRBD1,TRBJ2-2,NA,CASSSGTGGLTGELFF,TGCGCCAGCAGCTCCGGGACAGGGGGACTCACCGGGGAGCTGTTTTTT
TRBV6-5,TRBD2,TRBJ2-5,NA,CASSQRGNQETQYF,TGTGCCAGCAGTCAGCGGGGGAACCAAGAGACCCAGTACTTC
TRBV27,NA,TRBJ2-7,NA,CASSFGPTLSYEQYF,TGTGCCAGCAGTTTTGGTCCTACCCTCTCCTACGAGCAGTACTTC
TRBV18,TRBD1,TRBJ2-6,once,CASSPLPPGGSSGANVLTF,TGTGCCAGCTCACCCCTCCCGCCAGGGGGATCCTCTGGGGCCAACGTCCTGACTTTC
TRBV24-1,TRBD1,TRBJ2-6,once,CATSWTGGSGANVLTF,TGTGCCACCAGTTGGACAGGGGGCTCTGGGGCCAACGTCCTGACTTTC
TRBV7-8,NA,TRBJ2-2,NA,CASSQGAVTGELFF,TGTGCCAGCAGCCAAGGGGCCGTCACCGGGGAGCTGTTTTTT
TRBV4-3,NA,TRBJ1-5,NA,CASSPLARVGQPQHF,TGCGCCAGCAGCCCCTTGGCCAGGGTCGGGCAGCCCCAGCATTTT
TRBV5-1,TRBD1,TRBJ1-4,NA,CASSTRGPDEKLFF,TGCGCCAGCAGCACCAGGGGGCCGGATGAAAAACTGTTTTTT
TRBV7-8,NA,TRBJ1-1,NA,CASSRPGPEAFF,TGTGCCAGCAGCCGTCCGGGTCCTGAAGCTTTCTTT
TRBV6-5,NA,TRBJ1-5,once,CASSYIKRGGEPQHF,TGTGCCAGCAGTTACATAAAGCGGGGAGGGGAGCCCCAGCATTTT
TRBV9,TRBD1,TRBJ1-5,once,CASSVGDRGQGWPQHF,TGTGCCAGCAGCGTAGGTGACAGGGGGCAGGGTTGGCCCCAGCATTTT
TRBV6-5,NA,TRBJ2-5,NA,CASSYGGETQYF,TGTGCCAGCAGTTACGGAGGCGAGACCCAGTACTTC
TRBV19,NA,TRBJ2-1,NA,CASSRDLAYNEQFF,TGTGCCAGTAGTCGGGACTTAGCGTACAATGAGCAGTTCTTC
TRBV3-1/TRBV3-2,NA,TRBJ1-5,NA,CASSLGNNQPQHF,TGTGCCAGCAGCCTAGGGAACAATCAGCCCCAGCATTTT
TRBV2,TRBD1,TRBJ2-7,NA,CASRETGSEQYF,TGTGCCAGCAGAGAGACAGGGTCGGAGCAGTACTTC
TRBV5-5,TRBD2,TRBJ2-7,NA,CASSRGPRGDYEQYF,TGTGCCAGCAGCCGTGGGCCACGGGGGGACTACGAGCAGTACTTC
TRBV2,NA,TRBJ1-4,NA,CASSGQANEKLFF,TGTGCCAGCAGTGGGCAGGCTAATGAAAAACTGTTTTTT
TRBV19,TRBD1,TRBJ1-2,once,CASTGTAYGYTF,TGTGCCAGTACTGGGACAGCTTATGGCTACACCTTC
TRBV12-3/TRBV12-4,NA,TRBJ2-5,NA,CASSLRGFETQYF,TGTGCCAGCAGTTTAAGGGGGTTTGAGACCCAGTACTTC
TRBV2,TRBD1,TRBJ1-1,NA,CASRGQGVRTEAFF,TGTGCCAGCAGAGGACAGGGGGTGCGCACTGAAGCTTTCTTT
TRBV28,NA,TRBJ1-6,NA,CASSLNRDSPLHF,TGTGCCAGCAGTTTGAACAGGGATTCACCCCTCCACTTT
TRBV5-6,NA,TRBJ1-4,NA,CASNGQQPTNEKLFF,TGTGCCAGCAACGGACAGCAACCAACTAATGAAAAACTGTTTTTT
TRBV28,NA,TRBJ1-4,NA,CASRIGAGNEKLFF,TGTGCCAGCAGGATCGGGGCGGGGAATGAAAAACTGTTTTTT
TRBV7-2,TRBD1,TRBJ2-7,NA,CASRPGQGYNEQYF,TGTGCCAGCAGGCCGGGACAGGGGTACAACGAGCAGTACTTC
TRBV19,NA,TRBJ1-3,NA,CASNDGTGNTIYF,TGTGCCAGTAATGACGGGACTGGAAACACCATATATTTT
TRBV9,NA,TRBJ1-1,once,CASSVELNTEAFF,TGTGCCAGCAGCGTAGAATTGAACACTGAAGCTTTCTTT
TRBV6-5,NA,TRBJ1-4,once,CASTTTDGRREKLFF,TGTGCCAGCACCACGACTGACGGCCGTCGGGAAAAACTGTTTTTT
TRBV10-2,TRBD1,TRBJ1-1,NA,CASSEWTGATEAFF,TGCGCCAGCAGTGAGTGGACAGGGGCCACTGAAGCTTTCTTT
TRBV5-1,NA,TRBJ2-1,once,CASSLARGFGYNEQFF,TGCGCCAGCAGCTTGGCTAGGGGATTCGGGTACAATGAGCAGTTCTTC
TRBV5-1,TRBD2,TRBJ2-2,NA,CASSLADSGGPLGELFF,TGCGCCAGCAGCTTGGCCGATAGCGGGGGTCCTCTAGGGGAGCTGTTTTTT
TRBV7-2,TRBD2,TRBJ2-7,once,CASSLSLGGSYEQYF,TGTGCCAGCAGCTTAAGTCTCGGGGGGTCCTACGAGCAGTACTTC
TRBV7-2,NA,TRBJ2-7,NA,CASSTPLQGEQYF,TGTGCCAGCAGCACACCTCTGCAGGGAGAGCAGTACTTC
TRBV27,TRBD1,TRBJ2-7,few,CASSPPGQVLYEQYF,TGTGCCAGCAGTCCCCCCGGACAGGTCCTCTACGAGCAGTACTTC
TRBV5-1,NA,TRBJ1-6,NA,CASSLAGSSYNSPLHF,TGCGCCAGCAGCTTGGCCGGGAGCTCCTATAATTCACCCCTCCACTTT
TRBV5-1,NA,TRBJ1-4,NA,CASSFDVGGKLFF,TGCGCCAGCAGCTTTGATGTGGGTGGGAAACTGTTTTTT
TRBV25-1,NA,TRBJ1-5,NA,CASSEYYSNQPQHF,TGTGCCAGCAGTGAATACTATAGCAATCAGCCCCAGCATTTT
TRBV3-1/TRBV3-2,NA,TRBJ1-4,medium-sized,CASSQERELFF,TGTGCCAGCAGCCAAGAACGGGAACTGTTTTTT
TRBV7-8,NA,TRBJ1-5,NA,CASSLLGATEPQHF,TGTGCCAGCAGCTTATTGGGTGCCACGGAGCCCCAGCATTTT
TRBV28,NA,TRBJ2-2,NA,CASSLPIGVGTGELFF,TGTGCCAGCAGCCTGCCAATCGGGGTAGGCACCGGGGAGCTGTTTTTT
TRBV28,NA,TRBJ1-2,many,CASSYLDRKNYGYTF,TGTGCCAGCAGCTACCTAGACAGGAAAAACTATGGCTACACCTTC
TRBV6-1,NA,TRBJ1-1,NA,CASSEVLIGTEAFF,TGTGCCAGCAGTGAAGTTCTCATCGGCACTGAAGCTTTCTTT
TRBV5-4,TRBD1,TRBJ1-6,NA,CASSRSGGTLNSPLHF,TGTGCCAGCAGCCGGTCAGGGGGCACACTCAATTCACCCCTCCACTTT
TRBV27,NA,TRBJ2-2,NA,CASSTNRQTYNTGELFF,TGTGCCAGCAGTACCAATCGACAGACCTATAACACCGGGGAGCTGTTTTTT